Below are 14 T cell receptor beta chains sequenced from a single sample in a study of cytomegalovirus exposure and HLA in healthy donors. 13 Jbeta primers and 60 Vbeta primers were used for the PCR. Using immunoSEQ multiplex PCR, the repertoire was profiled, and TCRdb retains in-frame clones only, with some absent. The table shows about 94,000 clones, with 81% occurring only once. What was sequenced was PBMCs. These receptors were taken from a human donor in good health.

The chain links TRBV7-3 to TRBJ2-3; 12 nucleotides line up with TRBD2. V gave up 5 bases and J gave up 6 bases; unmatched junction bases: 12. The length of the CDR3 is 17 residues. Germline assignment: CDR1 SGHTA and CDR2 FQGTGA. The CDR3 here is CASSPNGLAGPSDTQYF. The DNA for the CDR3 is TGTGCCAGCAGCCCAAATGGACTAGCGGGACCATCGGATACGCAGTATTTT.

This chain links TRBV5-4 with TRBJ2-7; 7 bases fit TRBD2. V was clipped by 2 bases and J by 1 base; unmatched bases: 3. Germline V CDR1 and CDR2: SGHNT, YYREEE (reference sequence). This CDR3 spans 14 amino acids. The CDR3 loop is CASSFGGGSYEQYF. The CDR3 region has the DNA TGTGCCAGCAGCTTTGGGGGGGGATCCTACGAGCAGTACTTC.

The chain links TRBV29-1 to TRBJ2-2; a weak D match, TRBD2 (5 bases). This CDR3 has 14 amino acids. V lost 4 bases, J lost 0 bases, and 9 bases lay in between. Germline CDR1 is SQVTM and CDR2 is ANQGSEA. CDR3 sequence (DNA): TGCAGCGTTGGCGGAGGTCCGAACACCGGGGAGCTGTTTTTT. Translated: CSVGGGPNTGELFF.

V gene TRBV18 combines with J gene TRBJ1-3; the match to TRBD1 covers 9 bases. The CDR3 length is 20 residues. Trimming removed 6 bases from V and 3 bases from J; junction bases left unmatched: 21. Germline V gene sequence: CDR1 KGHSH, CDR2 LQKENI. CDR3 protein: CASSQHPAPLTGGLGNTIYF. The CDR3 DNA is TGTGCCAGCTCGCAACATCCCGCCCCCCTGACAGGGGGGCTTGGAAACACCATATATTTT. The full variable domain, in which reference TRBV18 and TRBJ1-3 provide the parts outside the CDR3, is NAGVMQNPRHLVRRRGQEARLRCSPMKGHSHVYWYRQLPEEGLKFMVYLQKENIIDESGMPKERFSAEFPKEGPSILRIQQVVRGDSAAYFCASSQHPAPLTGGLGNTIYFGEGSWLTVV.

This rearrangement joins TRBV11-2 to TRBJ1-3; 7 nucleotides match TRBD1. V gave up 5 bases and J gave up 4 bases; unmatched junction bases: 5. Germline V CDR1 and CDR2: SGHAT, FQNNGV. The CDR3 has 14 residues. The CDR3 DNA reads as TGTGCCAGCAGCCCACAGGGGACGGGAAACACCATATATTTT. Its protein is CASSPQGTGNTIYF.

This chain links TRBV23-1 with TRBJ1-5; the D is unclear. TRBV23-1 falls under the ORF class, with uncertain function. Trimming took off 0 bases at V and 0 bases at J, with 12 bases between the two ends. The CDR3 sequence is 17 residues long. The CDR3 spells CASSQSAADDSNQPQHF. DNA for the CDR3: TGCGCCAGCAGTCAATCTGCGGCCGATGATAGCAATCAGCCCCAGCATTTT.

This chain connects TRBV5-1 to TRBJ2-2, with D uncertain. CDR3 length: 11 residues. The V and J ends lost 5 bases and 4 bases respectively, with 3 bases between them. Germline lookup yields CDR1 SGHRS and CDR2 YFSETQ. CDR3 coding DNA: TGCGCCAGCAGAGCCACCGGGGAGCTGTTTTTT. Protein product: CASRATGELFF.

The chain employs TRBV19 and TRBJ2-1; 10 bases line up with TRBD2. The CDR3 is 18 amino acids. Trimming cost V 10 bases and J 0 bases; bases outside gene matches: 15. Germline CDR1 and CDR2: LNHDA and SQIVND (reference sequence). This CDR3 is CATSTPGLASSSYNEQFF. CDR3 bases: TGTGCCACCTCGACCCCGGGACTAGCGAGTAGCTCCTACAATGAGCAGTTCTTC. The whole variable domain, filled in from reference TRBV19 and TRBJ2-1, reads DGGITQSPKYLFRKEGQNVTLSCEQNLNHDAMYWYRQDPGQGLRLIYYSQIVNDFQKGDIAEGYSVSREKKESFPLTVTSAQKNPTAFYLCATSTPGLASSSYNEQFFGPGTRLTVL.

The rearrangement joins TRBV28 to TRBJ2-7; 10 nucleotides agree with TRBD1. The junction had 13 bases not matched to a gene; V was cut back by 4 bases and J by 7 bases. The CDR3 totals 16 residues. CDR1 and CDR2 (germline): MDHEN, SYDVKM. CDR3 loop: CASSSYRDRGTKEQYF. CDR3 coding DNA: TGTGCCAGCAGTTCTTACCGGGACAGGGGAACAAAGGAGCAGTACTTC.

The chain uses TRBV9 and TRBJ1-1; maybe TRBD1 (6 bases). The ends were cut back, 4 bases at V and 1 base at J, with 11 bases in the middle. CDR3 length: 14 amino acids. Germline loops: CDR1 SGDLS, CDR2 YYNGEE. CDR3 sequence: CASSPTGRNTEAFF. The DNA of the CDR3 is TGTGCCAGCAGCCCGACAGGCAGGAACACTGAAGCTTTCTTT.

The chain recombines TRBV28 with TRBJ1-2; 9 nucleotides agree with TRBD1. The germline V gene has CDR1 MDHEN and CDR2 SYDVKM. The CDR3 totals 15 residues. Unmatched junction bases numbered 10, after V lost 3 bases and J lost 8 bases. CDR3: CASSFRTGGAGGYTF. CDR3 nucleotides: TGTGCCAGCAGTTTTAGAACAGGGGGCGCCGGGGGCTACACCTTC.

This clone was recorded once. This chain uses TRBV14 with TRBJ1-2; the D is unclear. There are 14 residues in the CDR3. Germline CDR1 and CDR2: SGHDN and FVKESK. Deletions cut 2 bases from V and 2 bases from J, with 9 bases between. The CDR3 region is CASSQSTGNYGYTF. The CDR3 nucleotides read TGTGCCAGCAGCCAATCGACGGGGAACTATGGCTACACCTTC.

The CDR3 DNA follows: TGTGCCAGCAGCTTAGCGCTCGAGGGATCCACACACACAGATACGCAGTATTTT. This encodes CASSLALEGSTHTDTQYF. This chain joins TRBV7-9 and TRBJ2-3; D possibly corresponds to TRBD2 (5 bases). V was pared by 0 bases and J by 2 bases, with 18 bases between. CDR1 SEHNR and CDR2 FQNEAQ come from the germline V gene (reference sequence). The CDR3 runs to 18 residues.

The V call is TRBV11-2, the J call TRBJ2-7, with 8 bases lining up with TRBD1. V gave up 1 base and J gave up 3 bases; unmatched junction bases: 5. Germline CDR1 reads SGHAT; CDR2 reads FQNNGV. This CDR3 contains 15 residues. The CDR3: CASSLVQDRDYEQYF. Written as DNA, the CDR3 is TGTGCCAGCAGCTTAGTCCAGGACAGGGACTACGAGCAGTACTTC.